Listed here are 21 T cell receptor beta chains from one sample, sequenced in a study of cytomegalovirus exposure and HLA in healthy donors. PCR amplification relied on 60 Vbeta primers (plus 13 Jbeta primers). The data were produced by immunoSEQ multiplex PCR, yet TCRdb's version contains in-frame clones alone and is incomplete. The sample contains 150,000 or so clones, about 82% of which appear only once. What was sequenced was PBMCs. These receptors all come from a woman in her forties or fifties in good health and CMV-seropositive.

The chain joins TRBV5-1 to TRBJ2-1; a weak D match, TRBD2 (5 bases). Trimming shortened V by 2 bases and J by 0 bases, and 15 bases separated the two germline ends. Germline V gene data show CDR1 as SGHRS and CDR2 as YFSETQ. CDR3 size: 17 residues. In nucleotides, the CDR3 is TGCGCCAGCAGCTTCTCATCGGTCGCGGGCTCCTACAATGAGCAGTTCTTC. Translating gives CASSFSSVAGSYNEQFF. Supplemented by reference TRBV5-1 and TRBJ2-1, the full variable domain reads KAGVTQTPRYLIKTRGQQVTLSCSPISGHRSVSWYQQTPGQGLQFLFEYFSETQRNKGNFPGRFSGRQFSNSRSEMNVSTLELGDSALYLCASSFSSVAGSYNEQFFGPGTRLTVL.

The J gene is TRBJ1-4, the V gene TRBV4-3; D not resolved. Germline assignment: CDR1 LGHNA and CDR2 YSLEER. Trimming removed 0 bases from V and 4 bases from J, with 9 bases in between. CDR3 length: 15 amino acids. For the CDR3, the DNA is TGCGCCAGCAGCCAAGATTGGGCCGTTAATGAAAAACTGTTTTTT. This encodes CASSQDWAVNEKLFF.

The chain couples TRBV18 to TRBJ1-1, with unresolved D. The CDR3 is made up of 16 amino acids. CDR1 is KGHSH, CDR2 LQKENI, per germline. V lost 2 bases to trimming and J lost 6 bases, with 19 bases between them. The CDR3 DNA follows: TGTGCCAGCTCACCAGGGCACACGTCTCAGTTGGCTGAAGCTTTCTTT. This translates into CASSPGHTSQLAEAFF.

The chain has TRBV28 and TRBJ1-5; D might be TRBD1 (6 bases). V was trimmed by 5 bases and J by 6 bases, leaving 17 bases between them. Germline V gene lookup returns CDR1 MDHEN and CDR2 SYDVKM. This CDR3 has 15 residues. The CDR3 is CASSPLRGRSQPQHF. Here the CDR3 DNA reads TGTGCCAGCAGTCCACTCAGGGGTCGCAGTCAGCCCCAGCATTTT.

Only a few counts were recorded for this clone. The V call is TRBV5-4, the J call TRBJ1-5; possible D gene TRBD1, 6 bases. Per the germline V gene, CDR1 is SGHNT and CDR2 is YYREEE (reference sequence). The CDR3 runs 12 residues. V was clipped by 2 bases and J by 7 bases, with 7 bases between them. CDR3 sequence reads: CASSFGQQPQHF. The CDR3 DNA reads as TGTGCCAGCAGCTTCGGACAGCAGCCCCAGCATTTT.

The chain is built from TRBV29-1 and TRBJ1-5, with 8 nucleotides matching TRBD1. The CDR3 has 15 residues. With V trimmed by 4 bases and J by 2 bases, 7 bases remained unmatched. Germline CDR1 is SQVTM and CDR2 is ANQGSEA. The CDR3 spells CSVGWDRLGNQPQHF. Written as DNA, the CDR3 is TGCAGCGTTGGATGGGACAGGCTCGGCAATCAGCCCCAGCATTTT.

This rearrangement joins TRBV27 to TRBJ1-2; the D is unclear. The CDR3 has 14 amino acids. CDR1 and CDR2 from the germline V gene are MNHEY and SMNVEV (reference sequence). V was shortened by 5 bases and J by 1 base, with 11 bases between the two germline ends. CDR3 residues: CASSPRGFNYGYTF. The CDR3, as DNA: TGTGCCAGCAGTCCCCGCGGTTTTAACTATGGCTACACCTTC.

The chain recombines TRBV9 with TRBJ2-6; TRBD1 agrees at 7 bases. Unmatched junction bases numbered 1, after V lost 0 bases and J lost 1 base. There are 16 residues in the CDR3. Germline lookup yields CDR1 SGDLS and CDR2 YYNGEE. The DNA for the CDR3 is TGTGCCAGCAGCGTAGGACAGGGATCTGGGGCCAACGTCCTGACTTTC. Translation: CASSVGQGSGANVLTF.

As DNA, the CDR3 is TGCGCCAGCAGCTTGGTGGCAGGGGCCTACGAGCAGTACTTC. This sequence encodes CASSLVAGAYEQYF. The chain links TRBV5-1 to TRBJ2-7; D perhaps matches TRBD1 (6 bases). Germline V gene data show CDR1 as SGHRS and CDR2 as YFSETQ. The germline V and J ends were trimmed by 0 bases and 2 bases, with 9 bases remaining between them. This CDR3 is built from 14 residues.

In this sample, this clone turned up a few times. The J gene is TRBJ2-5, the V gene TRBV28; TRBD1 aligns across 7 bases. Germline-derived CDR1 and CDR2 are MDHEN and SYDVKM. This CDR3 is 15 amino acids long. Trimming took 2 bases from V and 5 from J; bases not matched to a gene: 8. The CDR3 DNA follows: TGTGCCAGCAGTTTACGGACAGGAATCGGGGAGACCCAGTACTTC. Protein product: CASSLRTGIGETQYF.

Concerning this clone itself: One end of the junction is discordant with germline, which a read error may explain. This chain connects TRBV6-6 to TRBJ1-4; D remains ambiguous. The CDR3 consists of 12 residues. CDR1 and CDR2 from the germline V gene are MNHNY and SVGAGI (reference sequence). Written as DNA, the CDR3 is TGTGCCAGCAGTTACTCGAGTCCGCTAAAGATTTTT. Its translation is CASSYSSPLKIF.

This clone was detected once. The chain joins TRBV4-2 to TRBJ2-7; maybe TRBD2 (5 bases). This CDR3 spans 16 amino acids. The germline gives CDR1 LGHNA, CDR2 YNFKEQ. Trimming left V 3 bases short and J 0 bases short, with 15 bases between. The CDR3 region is CASSHHEGESSYEQYF. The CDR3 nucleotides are TGTGCCAGCAGCCACCATGAGGGCGAAAGCTCCTACGAGCAGTACTTC.

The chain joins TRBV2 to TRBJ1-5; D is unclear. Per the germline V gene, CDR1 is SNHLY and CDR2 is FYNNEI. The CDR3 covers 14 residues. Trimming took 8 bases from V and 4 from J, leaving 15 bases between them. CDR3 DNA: TGTGCCAGCTTAGGAAGGTCGAGGAATCAGCCCCAGCATTTT. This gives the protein CASLGRSRNQPQHF.

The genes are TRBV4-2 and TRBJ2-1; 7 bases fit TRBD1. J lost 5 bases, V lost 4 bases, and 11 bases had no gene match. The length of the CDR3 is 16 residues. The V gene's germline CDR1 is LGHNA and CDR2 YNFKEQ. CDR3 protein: CASSLPFGTEDNEQFF. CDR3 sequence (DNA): TGTGCCAGCAGCCTCCCCTTCGGGACAGAAGACAATGAGCAGTTCTTC.

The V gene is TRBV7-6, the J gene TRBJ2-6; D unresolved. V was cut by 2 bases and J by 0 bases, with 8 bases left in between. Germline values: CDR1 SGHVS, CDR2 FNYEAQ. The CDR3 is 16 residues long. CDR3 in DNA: TGTGCCAGCAGCTTACGACATACCTCTGGGGCCAACGTCCTGACTTTC. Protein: CASSLRHTSGANVLTF.

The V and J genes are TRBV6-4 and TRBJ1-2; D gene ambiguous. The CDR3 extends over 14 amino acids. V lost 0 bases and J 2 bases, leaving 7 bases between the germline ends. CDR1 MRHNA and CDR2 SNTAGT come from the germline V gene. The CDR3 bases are TGTGCCAGCAGTGACTCGGGCTCGAACTATGGCTACACCTTC. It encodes CASSDSGSNYGYTF.

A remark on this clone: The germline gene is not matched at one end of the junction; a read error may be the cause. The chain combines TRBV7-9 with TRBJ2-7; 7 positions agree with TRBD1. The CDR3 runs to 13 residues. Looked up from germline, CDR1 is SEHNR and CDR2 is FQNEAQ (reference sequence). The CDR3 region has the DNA TGTTCCAGCAGCTTAGGGGGCGACTACGAGCAGTACTTC. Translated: CSSSLGGDYEQYF.

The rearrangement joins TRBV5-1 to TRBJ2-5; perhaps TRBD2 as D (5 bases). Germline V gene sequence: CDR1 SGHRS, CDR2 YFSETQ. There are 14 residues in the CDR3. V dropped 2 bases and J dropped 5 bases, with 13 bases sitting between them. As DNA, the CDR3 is TGCGCCAGCAGCTTTACGGGGATAGGGGAGACCCAGTACTTC. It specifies CASSFTGIGETQYF.

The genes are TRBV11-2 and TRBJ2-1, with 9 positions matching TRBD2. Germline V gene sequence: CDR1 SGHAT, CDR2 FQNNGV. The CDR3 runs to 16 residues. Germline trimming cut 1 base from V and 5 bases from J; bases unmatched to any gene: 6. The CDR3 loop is CASSLAFQREDNEQFF. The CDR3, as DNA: TGTGCCAGCAGCTTAGCTTTTCAGCGGGAGGACAATGAGCAGTTCTTC.

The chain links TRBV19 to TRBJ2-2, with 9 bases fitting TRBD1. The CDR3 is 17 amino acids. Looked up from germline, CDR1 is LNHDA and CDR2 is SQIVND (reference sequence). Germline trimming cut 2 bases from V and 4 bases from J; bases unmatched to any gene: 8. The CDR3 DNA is TGTGCCAGTAGTATAAGTGGGGGACAGGGCGTCACCGGGGAGCTGTTTTTT. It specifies CASSISGGQGVTGELFF.

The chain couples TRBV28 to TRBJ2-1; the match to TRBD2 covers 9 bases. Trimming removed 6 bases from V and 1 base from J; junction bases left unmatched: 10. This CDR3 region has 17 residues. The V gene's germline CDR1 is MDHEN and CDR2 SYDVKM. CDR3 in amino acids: CASSHSGGGGSYNEQFF. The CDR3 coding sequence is TGTGCCAGCAGCCATAGCGGGGGAGGAGGATCCTACAATGAGCAGTTCTTC.